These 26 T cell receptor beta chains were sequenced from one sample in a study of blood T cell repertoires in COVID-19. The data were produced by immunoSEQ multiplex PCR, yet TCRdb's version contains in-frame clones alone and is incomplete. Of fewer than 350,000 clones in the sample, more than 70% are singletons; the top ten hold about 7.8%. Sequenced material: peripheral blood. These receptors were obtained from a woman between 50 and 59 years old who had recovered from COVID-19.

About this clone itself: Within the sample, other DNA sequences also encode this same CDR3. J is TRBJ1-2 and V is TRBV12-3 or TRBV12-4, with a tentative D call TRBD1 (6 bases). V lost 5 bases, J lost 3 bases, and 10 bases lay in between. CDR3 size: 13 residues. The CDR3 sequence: CASSPRTDYGYTF. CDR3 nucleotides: TGTGCCAGCAGTCCGAGGACAGACTATGGCTACACCTTC.

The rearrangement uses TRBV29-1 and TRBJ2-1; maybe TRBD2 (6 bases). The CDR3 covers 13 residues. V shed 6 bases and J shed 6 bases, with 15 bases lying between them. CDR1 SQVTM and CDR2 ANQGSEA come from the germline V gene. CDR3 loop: CSVVADAANEQFF. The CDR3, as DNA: TGCAGCGTCGTAGCGGATGCAGCCAATGAGCAGTTCTTC.

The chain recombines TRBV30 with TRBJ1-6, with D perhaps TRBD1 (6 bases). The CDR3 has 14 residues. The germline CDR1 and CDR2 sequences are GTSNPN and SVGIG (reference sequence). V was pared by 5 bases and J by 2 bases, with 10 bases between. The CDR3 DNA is TGTGCCTGGGGGGGGCCAGCCTATAATTCACCCCTCCACTTT. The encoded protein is CAWGGPAYNSPLHF.

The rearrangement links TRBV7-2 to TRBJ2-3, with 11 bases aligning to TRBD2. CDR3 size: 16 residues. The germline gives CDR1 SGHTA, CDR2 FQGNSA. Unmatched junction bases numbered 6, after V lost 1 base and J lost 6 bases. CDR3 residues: CASSLVFSGGADTQYF. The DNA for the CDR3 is TGTGCCAGCAGCTTAGTATTTAGCGGGGGGGCCGATACGCAGTATTTT.

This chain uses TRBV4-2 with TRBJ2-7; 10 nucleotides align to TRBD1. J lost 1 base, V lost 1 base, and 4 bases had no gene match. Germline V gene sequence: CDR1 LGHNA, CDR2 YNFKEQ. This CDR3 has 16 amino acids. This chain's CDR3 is CASSQGPGQGSYEQYF. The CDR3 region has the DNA TGTGCCAGCAGCCAAGGACCGGGACAGGGGTCCTACGAGCAGTACTTC.

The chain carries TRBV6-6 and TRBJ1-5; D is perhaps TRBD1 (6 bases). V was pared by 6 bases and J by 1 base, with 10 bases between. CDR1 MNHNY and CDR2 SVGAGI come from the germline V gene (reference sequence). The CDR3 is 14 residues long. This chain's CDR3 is CASRQGTSNQPQHF. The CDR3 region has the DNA TGTGCCAGCAGGCAGGGGACCAGCAATCAGCCCCAGCATTTT.

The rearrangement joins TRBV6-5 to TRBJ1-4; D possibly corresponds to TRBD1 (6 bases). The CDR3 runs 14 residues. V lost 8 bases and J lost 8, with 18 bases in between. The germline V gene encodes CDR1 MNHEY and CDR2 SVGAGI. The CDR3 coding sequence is TGTGCCAGCCGTCCGGGGGGGCGGTGGGAAAAACTGTTTTTT. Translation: CASRPGGRWEKLFF.

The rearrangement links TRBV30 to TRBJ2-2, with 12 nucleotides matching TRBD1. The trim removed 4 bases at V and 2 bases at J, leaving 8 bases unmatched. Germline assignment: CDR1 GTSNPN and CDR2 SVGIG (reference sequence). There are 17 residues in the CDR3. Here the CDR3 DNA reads TGTGCCTGGAACTGGGGGACAGGGGGCGTCAACACCGGGGAGCTGTTTTTT. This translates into CAWNWGTGGVNTGELFF.

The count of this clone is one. The CDR3 coding sequence is TGTGCCAGCAGCCAACACAGGGGGGGCAGCTCCTACAATGAGCAGTTCTTC. Encoded protein: CASSQHRGGSSYNEQFF. The chain employs TRBV3-1 (or the pseudogene TRBV3-2) and TRBJ2-1; D perhaps matches TRBD1 (8 bases). The CDR3 is 17 amino acids. CDR1 and CDR2 from the germline V gene are LGHDT and YNNKEL (reference sequence). V lost 2 bases and J lost 0, with 14 bases in between.

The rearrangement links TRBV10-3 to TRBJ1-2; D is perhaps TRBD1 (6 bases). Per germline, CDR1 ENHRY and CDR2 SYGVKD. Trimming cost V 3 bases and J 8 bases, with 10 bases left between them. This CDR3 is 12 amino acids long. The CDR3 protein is CAISDRGSGYTF. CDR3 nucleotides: TGTGCCATCAGTGATAGGGGGAGCGGCTACACCTTC.

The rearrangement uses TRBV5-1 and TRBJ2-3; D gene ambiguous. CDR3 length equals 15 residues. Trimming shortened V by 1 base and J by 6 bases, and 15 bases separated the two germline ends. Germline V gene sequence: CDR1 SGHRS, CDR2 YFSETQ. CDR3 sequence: CASSLQVSSVDTQYF. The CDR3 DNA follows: TGCGCCAGCAGCTTGCAGGTTTCGTCGGTGGATACGCAGTATTTT.

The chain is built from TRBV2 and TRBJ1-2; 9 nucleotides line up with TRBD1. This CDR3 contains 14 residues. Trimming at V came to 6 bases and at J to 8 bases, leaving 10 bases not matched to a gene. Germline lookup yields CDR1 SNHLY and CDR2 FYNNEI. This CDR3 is CASSWDREGTGYTF. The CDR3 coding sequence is TGTGCCAGCAGCTGGGACAGGGAAGGTACCGGCTACACCTTC.

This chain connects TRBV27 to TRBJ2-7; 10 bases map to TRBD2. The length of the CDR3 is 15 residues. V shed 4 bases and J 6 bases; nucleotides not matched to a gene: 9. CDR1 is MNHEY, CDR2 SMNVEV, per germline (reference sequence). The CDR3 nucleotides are TGTGCCAGCAGTTCCCCGAGCGGGGGGGTATTCGAGCAGTACTTC. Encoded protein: CASSSPSGGVFEQYF.

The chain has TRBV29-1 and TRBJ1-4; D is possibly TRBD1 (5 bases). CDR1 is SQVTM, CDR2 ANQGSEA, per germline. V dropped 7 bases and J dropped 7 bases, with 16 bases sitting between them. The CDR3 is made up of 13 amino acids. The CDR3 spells CSANQRGSEKLFF. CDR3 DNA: TGCAGCGCGAACCAGCGGGGGTCTGAAAAACTGTTTTTT.

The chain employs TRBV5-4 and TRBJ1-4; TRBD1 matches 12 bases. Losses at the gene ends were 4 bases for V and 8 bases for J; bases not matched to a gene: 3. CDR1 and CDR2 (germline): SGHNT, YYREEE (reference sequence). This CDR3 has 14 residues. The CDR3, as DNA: TGTGCCAGCAGCCGGGACAGGGGGCAAGAAAAACTGTTTTTT. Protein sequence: CASSRDRGQEKLFF.

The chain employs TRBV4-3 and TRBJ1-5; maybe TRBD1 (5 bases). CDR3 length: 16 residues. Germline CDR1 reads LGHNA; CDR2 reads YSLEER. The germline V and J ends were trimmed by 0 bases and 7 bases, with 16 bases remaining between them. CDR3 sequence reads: CASSQEYAAGKQPQHF. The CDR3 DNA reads TGCGCCAGCAGCCAAGAGTATGCGGCAGGGAAGCAGCCCCAGCATTTT.

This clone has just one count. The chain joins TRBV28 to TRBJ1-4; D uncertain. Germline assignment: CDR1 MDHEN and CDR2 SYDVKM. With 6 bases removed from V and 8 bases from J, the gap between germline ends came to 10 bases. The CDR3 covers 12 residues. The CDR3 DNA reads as TGTGCCAGCAGCGGGATTAGCGAAAAACTGTTTTTT. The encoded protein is CASSGISEKLFF. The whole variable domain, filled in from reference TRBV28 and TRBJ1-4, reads DVKVTQSSRYLVKRTGEKVFLECVQDMDHENMFWYRQDPGLGLRLIYFSYDVKMKEKGDIPEGYSVSREKKERFSLILESASTNQTSMYLCASSGISEKLFFGSGTQLSVL.

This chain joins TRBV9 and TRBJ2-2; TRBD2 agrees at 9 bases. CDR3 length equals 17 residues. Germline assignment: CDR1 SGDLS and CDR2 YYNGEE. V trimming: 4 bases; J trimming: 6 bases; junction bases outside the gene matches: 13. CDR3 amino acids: CASSPRIAGDVAGELFF. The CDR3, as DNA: TGTGCCAGCAGCCCCCGAATAGCGGGGGATGTGGCCGGGGAGCTGTTTTTT.

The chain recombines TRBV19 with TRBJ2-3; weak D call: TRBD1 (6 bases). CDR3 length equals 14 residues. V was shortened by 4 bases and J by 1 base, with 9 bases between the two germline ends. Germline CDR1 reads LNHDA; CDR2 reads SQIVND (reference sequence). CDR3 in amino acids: CASSTRQGTDTQYF. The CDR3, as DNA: TGTGCCAGTAGTACCCGACAGGGCACAGATACGCAGTATTTT.

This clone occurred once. Here the CDR3 DNA reads TGTGCCAGCAGACCAACAGGGGGGAGTACGCAGTATTTT. Translated: CASRPTGGSTQYF. The genes are TRBV7-2 and TRBJ2-3; TRBD1 matches 8 bases. CDR1 and CDR2 (germline): SGHTA, FQGNSA. CDR3 length: 13 residues. The junction had 7 bases not matched to a gene; V was cut back by 6 bases and J by 8 bases.

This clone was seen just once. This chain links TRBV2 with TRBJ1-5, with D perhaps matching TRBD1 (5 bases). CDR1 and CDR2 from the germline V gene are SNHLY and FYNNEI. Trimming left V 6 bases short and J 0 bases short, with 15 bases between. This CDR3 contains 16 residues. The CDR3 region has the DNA TGTGCCAGCAGCACTACAGGTAGCTATAGCAATCAGCCCCAGCATTTT. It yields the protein CASSTTGSYSNQPQHF.

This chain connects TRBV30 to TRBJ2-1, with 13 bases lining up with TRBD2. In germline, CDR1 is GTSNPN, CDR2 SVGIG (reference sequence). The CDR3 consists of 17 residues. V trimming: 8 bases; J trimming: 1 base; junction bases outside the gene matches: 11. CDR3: CAAVGTSGTLSYNEQFF. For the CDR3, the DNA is TGTGCCGCCGTAGGGACTAGCGGGACTCTATCCTACAATGAGCAGTTCTTC.

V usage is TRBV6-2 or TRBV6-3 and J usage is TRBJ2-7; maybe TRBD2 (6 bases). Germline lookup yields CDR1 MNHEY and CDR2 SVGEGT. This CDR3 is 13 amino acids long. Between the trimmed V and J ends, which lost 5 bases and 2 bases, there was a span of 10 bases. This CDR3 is CASSQGGTYEQYF. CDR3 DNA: TGTGCCAGCAGTCAAGGAGGGACCTACGAGCAGTACTTC.

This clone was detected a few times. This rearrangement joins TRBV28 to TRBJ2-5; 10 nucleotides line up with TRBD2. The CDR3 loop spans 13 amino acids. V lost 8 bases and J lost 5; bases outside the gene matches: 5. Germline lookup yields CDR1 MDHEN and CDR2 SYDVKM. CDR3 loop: CASERGGGETQYF. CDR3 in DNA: TGTGCCAGCGAGCGGGGGGGAGGGGAGACCCAGTACTTC.

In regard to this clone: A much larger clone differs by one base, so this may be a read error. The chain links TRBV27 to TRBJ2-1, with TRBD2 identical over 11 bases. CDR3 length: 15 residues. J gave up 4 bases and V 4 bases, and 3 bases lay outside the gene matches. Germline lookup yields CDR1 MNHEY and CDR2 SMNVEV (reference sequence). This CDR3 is CASSYLAGGYNEQFF. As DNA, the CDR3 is TGTGCCAGCAGTTACCTAGCGGGAGGATACAATGAGCAGTTCTTC.

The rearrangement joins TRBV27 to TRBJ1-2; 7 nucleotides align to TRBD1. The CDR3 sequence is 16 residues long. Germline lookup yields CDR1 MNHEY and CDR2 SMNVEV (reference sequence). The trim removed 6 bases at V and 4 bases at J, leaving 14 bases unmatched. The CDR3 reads CASSPTGTVPIYGYTF. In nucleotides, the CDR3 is TGTGCCAGCAGCCCGACAGGGACAGTACCAATCTATGGCTACACCTTC.